A few counts support the clone carrying this TCR beta chain. Its antigen is as yet unknown. CDR3 length equals 15 residues. J was trimmed by 4 bases and V by 2 bases; bases with no gene match: 7. Looked up from germline, CDR1 is DFQATT and CDR2 is SNEGSKA (reference sequence). This sample is drawn from a study of response to subunit inactivated influenza vaccine. TCRdb recomputed calls from the RT-PCR reads with MiXCR, one row per CDR3 protein. Of over 400,000 distinct CDR3 sequences listed, approximately 11% are singletons. Study observations and caveats: Authors proposed each seasonal influenza vaccination draws in few new T cells.

The sequence was collected from a man aged 50 or older who received an inactivated influenza vaccine. The sample was PBMCs from blood, taken roughly 46 days after vaccination. This chain links TRBV20-1 with TRBJ2-1, with 8 bases that match TRBD1. CDR3 sequence (DNA): TGCAGTGCTAGACACCGGGACAGGAGTTACAATGAGCAGTTCTTC. Its protein product is CSARHRDRSYNEQFF.